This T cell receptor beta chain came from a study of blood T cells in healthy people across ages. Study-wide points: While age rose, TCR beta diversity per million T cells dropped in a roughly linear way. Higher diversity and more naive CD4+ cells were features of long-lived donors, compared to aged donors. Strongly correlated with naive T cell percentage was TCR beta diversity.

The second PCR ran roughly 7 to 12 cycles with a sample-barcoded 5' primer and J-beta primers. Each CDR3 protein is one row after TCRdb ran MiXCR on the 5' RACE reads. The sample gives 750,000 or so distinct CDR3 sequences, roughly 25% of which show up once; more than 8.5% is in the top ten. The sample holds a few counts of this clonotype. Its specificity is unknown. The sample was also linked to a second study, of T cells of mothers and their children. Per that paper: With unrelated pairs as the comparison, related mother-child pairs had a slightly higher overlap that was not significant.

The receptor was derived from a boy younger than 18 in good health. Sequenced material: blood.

CDR3 nucleotides: TGTGCCAGCAGCTTAGATTCGTCCAGCCAAGAGACCCAGTACTTC. This sequence encodes CASSLDSSSQETQYF. The V and J genes are TRBV11-2 and TRBJ2-5, with D hard to call. Trimming stripped 0 bases from V and 1 base from J, with 9 bases between. CDR1 SGHAT and CDR2 FQNNGV come from the germline V gene. The length of the CDR3 is 15 residues.